The 31 T cell receptor beta chains presented below share a single source sample, sequenced in a study of vaccination and CD4 T cells after COVID-19 (dated by TCRdb to between 2021 and 2024). These TCRs' antigens remain unknown. Library construction relied on PCR. The data were produced on an Illumina iSeq 100. DNA from cultured CD4+ T cells underwent TCR sequencing with the Oncomine TCR Beta short-read assay at the Johns Hopkins FTIC core. The public reads were reprocessed in TCRdb via fastp at Q25 and MiXCR, keeping in-frame beta chains. Every distinct CDR3 protein forms one entry, paired with its most common genes and DNA. The sample table contains some 14,000 distinct CDR3 sequences; only one count was recorded for approximately 30% of them. Under 20% of the sample belongs to the ten largest clones. The treatment or condition label here, explained by the study, means: approximately 10-day PBMC culture with coronavirus spike peptide pools or control peptides (ViraFEST assay).

What was sequenced was cultured CD4+ T cells from blood. These receptors were obtained from a human donor with COVID-19.

In its sample, this clonotype was seen a few times. The V and J genes are TRBV18 and TRBJ2-5, with 8 bases that match TRBD1. The CDR3 is made up of 15 amino acids. V lost 3 bases to trimming and J lost 7 bases; unmatched junction nucleotides: 10. Per germline, CDR1 KGHSH and CDR2 LQKENI. CDR3 coding DNA: TGTGCCAGCTCACCGGGCCAGGGGGCTTTAGGGACCCAGTACTTC. It translates to CASSPGQGALGTQYF. The full variable domain, with the rest looked up from reference TRBV18 and TRBJ2-5, is NAGVMQNPRHLVRRRGQEARLRCSPMKGHSHVYWYRQLPEEGLKFMVYLQKENIIDESGMPKERFSAEFPKEGPSILRIQQVVRGDSAAYFCASSPGQGALGTQYFGPGTRLLVL.

This clonotype has just a few counts. The chain links TRBV6-1 to TRBJ2-5, with D possibly TRBD1 on 7 matching bases. The CDR3 has 16 residues. V was trimmed by 5 bases and J by 5 bases, leaving 21 bases between them. The germline gives CDR1 MNHNS, CDR2 SASEGT. CDR3 sequence reads: CASSLTGAGPGETQYF. CDR3 coding DNA: TGTGCCAGCAGTCTCACAGGGGCGGGGCCGGGGGAGACCCAGTACTTC.

Only a few counts were recorded for this clonotype. V gene TRBV6-2 or TRBV6-3 combines with J gene TRBJ1-6; tentatively, D is TRBD1 (6 bases). The ends were cut back, 2 bases at V and 4 bases at J, with 18 bases in the middle. Germline CDR1 and CDR2: MNHEY and SVGEGT. The CDR3 extends over 18 amino acids. CDR3 DNA: TGTGCCAGCAGTTACCCAAAGGACAGCTCTCCATATAATTCACCCCTCCACTTT. Protein: CASSYPKDSSPYNSPLHF.

The V and J genes are TRBV9 and TRBJ2-3; D call uncertain. Trimming pared 2 bases from V and 6 bases from J, leaving 10 bases between. Germline V gene data show CDR1 as SGDLS and CDR2 as YYNGEE. The CDR3 consists of 13 residues. The CDR3 here is CASSVTPSDTQYF. In nucleotides, the CDR3 is TGTGCCAGCAGCGTGACCCCTTCCGATACGCAGTATTTT.

This chain joins TRBV19 and TRBJ1-1, with 9 bases identical to TRBD1. This CDR3 has 16 amino acids. Germline CDR1 reads LNHDA; CDR2 reads SQIVND (reference sequence). With V trimmed by 9 bases and J by 1 base, 12 bases remained unmatched. This chain's CDR3 is CASARTGVGTNTEAFF. In DNA, the CDR3 is TGTGCCAGCGCCCGGACAGGGGTTGGGACGAACACTGAAGCTTTCTTT.

This chain links TRBV12-3 or TRBV12-4 with TRBJ1-5; D is perhaps TRBD1 (5 bases). The CDR3 runs to 14 residues. With 11 bases removed from V and 5 bases from J, the gap between germline ends came to 19 bases. The CDR3 reads CAVGRTGGDQPQHF. The CDR3 bases are TGTGCCGTAGGCCGGACCGGGGGGGATCAGCCCCAGCATTTT.

A few counts support this clonotype. The chain combines TRBV30 with TRBJ2-2, with a possible D match to TRBD2 (7 bases). The CDR3 covers 15 residues. V lost 2 bases to trimming and J lost 2 bases, with 12 bases between them. CDR1 and CDR2 from the germline V gene are GTSNPN and SVGIG (reference sequence). CDR3 coding DNA: TGTGCCTGGAGTTGGGGAGGGGGTAACACCGGGGAGCTGTTTTTT. It encodes CAWSWGGGNTGELFF.

The chain employs TRBV20-1 and TRBJ2-5, with 8 bases matching TRBD2. Trimming removed 4 bases from V and 4 bases from J; junction bases left unmatched: 11. CDR1 DFQATT and CDR2 SNEGSKA come from the germline V gene (reference sequence). The CDR3 extends over 15 amino acids. The CDR3, as DNA: TGCAGTGCTAAAACTCCGGGACTAGGAGTAGAGACCCAGTACTTC. Protein product: CSAKTPGLGVETQYF.

This clonotype was seen a handful of times. V usage is TRBV24-1 and J usage is TRBJ2-3; D uncertain. This CDR3 is built from 11 residues. Germline-derived CDR1 and CDR2 are KGHDR and SFDVKD. Trimming left V 9 bases short and J 5 bases short, with 8 bases between. This CDR3 is CATQAGDTQYF. The CDR3 DNA follows: TGTGCCACCCAGGCAGGAGATACGCAGTATTTT.

The chain joins TRBV20-1 to TRBJ2-7; the D gene is possibly TRBD1 (8 bases). The V end lost 4 bases, the J end lost 2 bases, and 15 bases lay between the germline ends. CDR3 length equals 14 residues. Germline V gene data show CDR1 as DFQATT and CDR2 as SNEGSKA (reference sequence). CDR3 sequence reads: CSATGQGLTYEQYF. The CDR3 nucleotides are TGCAGTGCTACCGGACAGGGACTAACCTACGAGCAGTACTTC.

The CDR3 sequence: CALGGVNTEAFF. Here the CDR3 DNA reads TGTGCCCTTGGGGGCGTGAACACTGAAGCTTTCTTT. The rearrangement joins TRBV5-3 to TRBJ1-1; the D gene is possibly TRBD1 (6 bases). TRBV5-3 is noted as an ORF with a role that remains uncertain. Trimming removed 10 bases at V and 0 bases at J, with 10 bases between. CDR3 length: 12 amino acids.

The genes are TRBV7-9 and TRBJ2-3; possible D gene TRBD2, 7 bases. Trimming removed 5 bases at V and 4 bases at J, with 22 bases between. Germline CDR1 and CDR2: SEHNR and FQNEAQ (reference sequence). CDR3 length: 17 amino acids. CDR3 in amino acids: CASSPWGGGVFPDTQYF. CDR3 bases: TGTGCCAGCAGCCCTTGGGGGGGCGGGGTCTTTCCAGATACGCAGTATTTT.

The CDR3 reads CASSTAGVQPQHF. The CDR3, as DNA: TGTGCCAGCAGTACTGCAGGGGTGCAGCCCCAGCATTTT. The chain recombines TRBV6-1 with TRBJ1-5, with a weak D call TRBD1 (6 bases). The CDR3 covers 13 residues. V was pared by 5 bases and J by 7 bases, with 12 bases between. From germline, CDR1 is MNHNS and CDR2 SASEGT.

The gene calls are TRBV30 and TRBJ1-2; TRBD1 agrees at 8 bases. The V segment lost 3 bases and the J segment 6 bases; nucleotides outside the gene matches: 6. The CDR3 is 13 residues long. Germline values: CDR1 GTSNPN, CDR2 SVGIG (reference sequence). The DNA of the CDR3 is TGTGCCTGGAGGCCGCAGGGGGCGGATGGCTACACCTTC. It translates to CAWRPQGADGYTF.

With respect to this clonotype: Possible read error: a much larger clone is one base away. This rearrangement joins TRBV20-1 to TRBJ2-3; D might be TRBD1 (6 bases). Germline-derived CDR1 and CDR2 are DFQATT and SNEGSKA (reference sequence). Trimming took off 2 bases at V and 2 bases at J, with 11 bases between the two ends. The CDR3 covers 14 residues. DNA of the CDR3: TGCAGTGCTAGAAGGACAGAATCCACAGATACGCAGTATTTT. Residues: CSARRTESTDTQYF.

This chain joins TRBV18 and TRBJ2-7; 9 bases align to TRBD1. CDR3 length: 13 residues. Per the germline V gene, CDR1 is KGHSH and CDR2 is LQKENI. V trimming: 3 bases; J trimming: 5 bases; junction bases outside the gene matches: 2. CDR3 nucleotides: TGTGCCAGCTCACCCGGGACAGGGAACGAGCAGTACTTC. This sequence encodes CASSPGTGNEQYF.

J is TRBJ2-7 and V is TRBV6-1, with 8 bases matching TRBD1. The CDR3 is 15 residues long. Unmatched junction bases numbered 14, after V lost 7 bases and J lost 6 bases. Germline V gene lookup returns CDR1 MNHNS and CDR2 SASEGT. In nucleotides, the CDR3 is TGTGCCAGCAATTTAAGTGGACAGGGAAGGGGCGAGCAGTACTTC. Amino acids: CASNLSGQGRGEQYF.

The table lists this clonotype with a few counts. This chain connects TRBV19 to TRBJ1-1; 12 bases are shared with TRBD1. The V and J ends lost 7 bases and 5 bases, in that order; junction bases with no gene match: 5. The CDR3 loop spans 14 amino acids. Germline CDR1 and CDR2: LNHDA and SQIVND (reference sequence). CDR3 nucleotide sequence: TGTGCCAGTACCGGGACAGGGGGCCGAACTGAAGCTTTCTTT. This codes for CASTGTGGRTEAFF.

This clonotype has a handful of counts. This chain links TRBV11-3 with TRBJ2-3, with D unresolved. This CDR3 has 15 amino acids. CDR1 is SGHNT, CDR2 YENEEA, per germline. The V end lost 1 base, the J end lost 1 base, and 9 bases lay between the germline ends. For the CDR3, the DNA is TGTGCCAGCAGCTTAGGTGGGGTTGGCACAGATACGCAGTATTTT. Translating it yields CASSLGGVGTDTQYF.

This clonotype was picked up a small number of times. The V call is TRBV27, the J call TRBJ1-1; possible D gene TRBD1, 6 bases. CDR1 is MNHEY, CDR2 SMNVEV, per germline (reference sequence). The CDR3 length is 15 residues. Trimming took 5 bases from V and 0 from J, leaving 13 bases between them. The CDR3 nucleotides are TGTGCCAGCAGTCCAGACAGGCTCATGAACACTGAAGCTTTCTTT. Translated: CASSPDRLMNTEAFF.

This chain connects TRBV20-1 to TRBJ1-4; no clear D gene. Between the trimmed V and J ends, which lost 5 bases and 7 bases, there was a span of 11 bases. The CDR3 has 12 residues. The germline V gene encodes CDR1 DFQATT and CDR2 SNEGSKA (reference sequence). This CDR3 is CSAPWQGEKLFF. DNA for the CDR3: TGCAGTGCTCCGTGGCAAGGTGAAAAACTGTTTTTT.

The chain links TRBV7-2 to TRBJ2-1, with 11 bases that match TRBD2. The CDR3 sequence is 13 residues long. CDR1 is SGHTA, CDR2 FQGNSA, per germline. With 5 bases clipped from V and 16 bases from J, the junction kept 10 bases outside the gene matches. The chain's CDR3 is CASSITTSGGFFF. The CDR3, as DNA: TGTGCCAGCAGCATCACCACTAGCGGGGGTTTTTTCTTC.

This clonotype is judged medium-sized. The V call is TRBV20-1, the J call TRBJ1-2, with a tentative D call TRBD1 (6 bases). The ends were cut back, 7 bases at V and 1 base at J, with 19 bases in the middle. CDR1 is DFQATT and CDR2 is SNEGSKA in the germline V gene (reference sequence). The CDR3 has 15 amino acids. CDR3 DNA sequence: TGCAGTGTAAGAAAGGCGCACAGGGATAACTATGGCTACACCTTC. This codes for CSVRKAHRDNYGYTF.

The chain is built from TRBV29-1 and TRBJ1-4, with D perhaps TRBD1 (6 bases). With 7 bases removed from V and 4 bases from J, the gap between germline ends came to 13 bases. Per germline, CDR1 SQVTM and CDR2 ANQGSEA. The CDR3 is made up of 13 amino acids. Here the CDR3 DNA reads TGCAGCGCACAGGGCAGTGGTAATGAAAAACTGTTTTTT. Its translation: CSAQGSGNEKLFF.

This clonotype has just a few counts. The junction does not match germline at one end; this may be a read error. This sequence joins TRBV5-1 and TRBJ2-2; 7 nucleotides align to TRBD1. The CDR3 has 14 residues. Germline lookup yields CDR1 SGHRS and CDR2 YFSETQ. DNA for the CDR3: TGCGCCAGCAGCTTACAGGGGAACGCCGGGGAGCTGTTTTTT. This sequence encodes CASSLQGNAGELFF. The whole variable domain, filled in from reference TRBV5-1 and TRBJ2-2, reads KAGVTQTPRYLIKTRGQQVTLSCSPISGHRSVSWYQQTPGQGLQFLFEYFSETQRNKGNFPGRFSGRQFSNSRSEMNVSTLELGDSALYLCASSLQGNAGELFFGEGSRLTVL.

A note on this clonotype: At one end the junction does not follow the germline gene, possibly because of a read error. V gene TRBV6-5 combines with J gene TRBJ1-2; D not certain. From germline, CDR1 is MNHEY and CDR2 SVGAGI. This CDR3 contains 13 residues. CDR3 sequence reads: CARSYSGEYGYTF. The CDR3 DNA sequence: TGTGCCAGGAGTTACTCCGGAGAATATGGCTACACCTTC.

This chain uses TRBV5-1 with TRBJ2-5; tentatively, D is TRBD1 or TRBD2 (5 bases each). Trimming shortened V by 4 bases and J by 5 bases, and 18 bases separated the two germline ends. Germline assignment: CDR1 SGHRS and CDR2 YFSETQ. This CDR3 is 15 amino acids long. The CDR3 spells CASSLGLGKGETQYF. In DNA form, the CDR3 reads TGCGCCAGCAGCCTAGGACTCGGAAAGGGGGAGACCCAGTACTTC.

The chain has TRBV11-1 and TRBJ1-2; a possible D gene is TRBD1 (5 bases). Trimming removed 3 bases at V and 8 bases at J, with 10 bases between. This CDR3 has 12 amino acids. Germline V gene sequence: CDR1 SGHAT, CDR2 FQDESV (reference sequence). CDR3 sequence (DNA): TGTGCCAGCAGCTTGAGCAGGGACGGCTACACCTTC. Its translation is CASSLSRDGYTF. Using reference TRBV11-1 and TRBJ1-2 for the parts outside the CDR3, the full variable domain is EAEVAQSPRYKITEKSQAVAFWCDPISGHATLYWYRQILGQGPELLVQFQDESVVDDSQLPKDRFSAERLKGVDSTLKIQPAELGDSAMYLCASSLSRDGYTFGSGTRLTVV.

This chain connects TRBV27 to TRBJ2-1; a weak D match, TRBD2 (5 bases). The germline CDR1 and CDR2 sequences are MNHEY and SMNVEV (reference sequence). The CDR3 runs 11 residues. V gave up 9 bases and J gave up 4 bases, with 7 bases separating them. CDR3 coding DNA: TGTGCCAGTAGCGTTTACAATGAGCAGTTCTTC. Translated: CASSVYNEQFF.

As for this clonotype: This sequence may be a read error, since a much larger clone differs from it by one base. The V and J genes are TRBV27 and TRBJ1-5; D is undetermined. Germline CDR1 MNHEY, CDR2 SMNVEV (reference sequence). The V end lost 3 bases, the J end lost 6 bases, and 15 bases lay between the germline ends. The CDR3 consists of 15 residues. CDR3 region: CASSFSAPMGQPQHF. CDR3 nucleotide sequence: TGTGCCAGCAGTTTCTCCGCACCTATGGGTCAGCCCCAGCATTTT.

This clonotype turned up a few times. The CDR3 loop is CAISDSLQNLGGYTF. The CDR3 region has the DNA TGTGCCATCAGTGATTCGCTTCAGAACCTCGGGGGCTACACCTTC. This sequence joins TRBV10-3 and TRBJ1-2; D is unresolved. Germline V CDR1 and CDR2: ENHRY, SYGVKD. The CDR3 is made up of 15 amino acids. Trimming removed 3 bases at V and 8 bases at J, with 19 bases between.